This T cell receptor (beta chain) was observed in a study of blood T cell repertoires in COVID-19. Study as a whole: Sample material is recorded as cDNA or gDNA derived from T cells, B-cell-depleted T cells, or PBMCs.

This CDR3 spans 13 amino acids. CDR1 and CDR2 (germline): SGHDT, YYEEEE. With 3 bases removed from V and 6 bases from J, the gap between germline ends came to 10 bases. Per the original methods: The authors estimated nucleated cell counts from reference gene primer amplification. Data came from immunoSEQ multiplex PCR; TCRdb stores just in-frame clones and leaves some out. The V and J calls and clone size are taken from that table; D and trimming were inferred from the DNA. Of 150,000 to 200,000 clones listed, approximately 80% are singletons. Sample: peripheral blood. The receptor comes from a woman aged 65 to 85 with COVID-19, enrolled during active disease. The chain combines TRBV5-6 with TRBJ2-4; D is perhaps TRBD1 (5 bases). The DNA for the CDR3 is TGTGCCAGCAGCTCCTGGGGCAGAAACATTCAGTACTTC. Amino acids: CASSSWGRNIQYF.